The entry below describes one T cell receptor beta chain. This entry comes from a study of technical replicates of blood from a few donors. Assay: immunoSEQ multiplex PCR; the TCRdb copy retains only in-frame clones and omits some. The sample comprises some 62,000 clones, around 87% of which are singletons, and roughly 4.8% rests with the top ten. The germline gives CDR1 SGDLS, CDR2 YYNGEE. V dropped 0 bases and J dropped 3 bases, with 11 bases sitting between them. The CDR3 consists of 15 residues. The rearrangement uses TRBV9 and TRBJ2-3, with D hard to call. Material for sequencing was PBMCs. The sequence was collected from a human donor in good health. Some clones in this sample may be carry-over from other donors' samples. The CDR3 nucleotides are TGTGCCAGCAGCGTAGTAGCCGGTATTACAGATACGCAGTATTTT. Amino acids: CASSVVAGITDTQYF.